A single T cell receptor beta chain is shown here with its context. This entry comes from a study of blood T cell repertoires in COVID-19. Across the whole study: Samples taken during acute and convalescent COVID-19 were collected in the United States, Italy and Spain.

CDR3 length: 15 residues. Trimming stripped 2 bases from V and 0 bases from J, with 7 bases between. CDR1 and CDR2 from the germline V gene are SNHLY and FYNNEI. Produced via immunoSEQ multiplex PCR; TCRdb's table is partial and in-frame only. The table shows roughly 300,000 clones, with roughly 87% occurring only once. Cohorts were based on clinical histories the participants reported. Specimen: PBMCs or T cells enriched from blood (not recorded which). This sequence was found in a woman in her thirties who had recovered from COVID-19. The chain employs TRBV2 and TRBJ1-4; weak D call: TRBD1 (6 bases). The CDR3 DNA follows: TGTGCCAGCAGTGAAAGGACAGCAACTAATGAAAAACTGTTTTTT. Translating it yields CASSERTATNEKLFF.